The T cell receptor beta chain under discussion was sequenced for a study of blood T cell repertoires in COVID-19. Study information: PBMCs, B-cell-depleted T cells, or T cells were the source of the cDNA or gDNA that made up the material.

Only in-frame clones appear in the TCRdb table, and some are missing; sequencing was by immunoSEQ multiplex PCR. This sample carries about 260,000 clones, about 87% of them seen once, and the ten largest clones take 1.5%. This CDR3 region has 16 residues. The trim removed 1 base at V and 7 bases at J, leaving 14 bases unmatched. Germline assignment: CDR1 SQVTM and CDR2 ANQGSEA. Source material: peripheral blood. The V and J genes are TRBV29-1 and TRBJ1-2; 8 nucleotides agree with TRBD1. This clonotype originated in a woman aged 40 to 50 who had recovered from COVID-19. The CDR3 loop is CSVEGKAGGFRSGYTF. The CDR3 DNA reads TGCAGCGTTGAAGGGAAGGCAGGGGGCTTTAGGAGTGGCTACACCTTC.